The 10 T cell receptor beta chains reported below all come from one sample, sequenced in a study of blood T cell repertoires in COVID-19. The data were produced by immunoSEQ multiplex PCR, yet TCRdb's version contains in-frame clones alone and is incomplete. Found here are roughly 49,000 clones, roughly 89% of them singletons; the top ten hold 4.9%. Sequenced sample: peripheral blood. These receptors were taken from a man aged 55 to 70 with active COVID-19.

The chain employs TRBV6-5 and TRBJ2-7; the D gene is possibly TRBD2 (5 bases). The CDR3 consists of 15 residues. Trimming removed 5 bases at V and 2 bases at J, with 16 bases between. Germline V gene lookup returns CDR1 MNHEY and CDR2 SVGAGI. In DNA form, the CDR3 reads TGTGCCAGCAGTCTCGGACGGGCGCGGGCCTACGAGCAGTACTTC. Translating it yields CASSLGRARAYEQYF.

This clone was seen only once. The chain uses TRBV27 and TRBJ2-7; 10 bases match TRBD1. Germline CDR1 MNHEY, CDR2 SMNVEV (reference sequence). Trimming cost V 5 bases and J 1 base; bases outside gene matches: 5. The CDR3 runs 15 residues. Here the CDR3 reads CASSPWTGGSYEQYF. The DNA for the CDR3 is TGTGCCAGCAGTCCCTGGACAGGGGGGTCCTACGAGCAGTACTTC.

This clone came up a few times. This rearrangement joins TRBV28 to TRBJ1-5; no firm D call. Trimming removed 5 bases at V and 5 bases at J, with 16 bases between. The CDR3 runs 15 residues. Germline-derived CDR1 and CDR2 are MDHEN and SYDVKM. The CDR3 DNA reads TGTGCCAGCAGTCTGCCCTTGGGAGCGGATCAGCCCCAGCATTTT. This translates into CASSLPLGADQPQHF.

This clone was recorded once. V and J are TRBV2 and TRBJ2-3; the match to TRBD2 covers 10 bases. Germline assignment: CDR1 SNHLY and CDR2 FYNNEI. The CDR3 spans 16 residues. V shed 4 bases, J shed 5 bases, and the junction held 9 bases outside the gene matches. CDR3 coding DNA: TGTGCCAGCAGTGGGGTAGCGGGAGGACGGGAAGATACGCAGTATTTT. This encodes CASSGVAGGREDTQYF.

V is TRBV2 and J is TRBJ1-2, with 7 nucleotides matching TRBD1. The CDR3 length is 12 residues. Germline-derived CDR1 and CDR2 are SNHLY and FYNNEI. V gave up 6 bases and J gave up 4 bases; unmatched junction bases: 2. CDR3 DNA sequence: TGTGCCAGCAGCGGACAGGTCTATGGCTACACCTTC. Amino acids: CASSGQVYGYTF.

This clone was recorded once. The chain recombines TRBV28 with TRBJ2-7; maybe TRBD1 (5 bases). Germline loops: CDR1 MDHEN, CDR2 SYDVKM. CDR3 length: 13 amino acids. V gave up 6 bases and J gave up 0 bases, with 9 bases separating them. Here the CDR3 DNA reads TGTGCCAGCAGGAGACAGAGCTCCTACGAGCAGTACTTC. This gives the protein CASRRQSSYEQYF.

This sequence joins TRBV19 and TRBJ1-2; D is uncertain. The germline gives CDR1 LNHDA, CDR2 SQIVND (reference sequence). CDR3 length: 13 amino acids. V was clipped by 5 bases and J by 2 bases, with 9 bases between them. The CDR3 sequence is CASSVRVNYGYTF. The CDR3 DNA sequence: TGTGCCAGTAGTGTAAGAGTGAACTATGGCTACACCTTC.

The V call is TRBV4-3, the J call TRBJ2-1, with 9 positions matching TRBD2. In germline, CDR1 is LGHNA, CDR2 YSLEER. V lost 0 bases to trimming and J lost 4 bases; unmatched junction nucleotides: 7. CDR3 size: 17 residues. The CDR3 loop is CASSQDSASGIYNEQFF. CDR3 nucleotides: TGCGCCAGCAGCCAAGATAGCGCTAGCGGGATATACAATGAGCAGTTCTTC.

This chain joins TRBV11-2 and TRBJ1-2, with D hard to call. Trimming removed 1 base from V and 4 bases from J, with 13 bases in between. Germline-derived CDR1 and CDR2 are SGHAT and FQNNGV. This CDR3 is 15 amino acids long. The chain's CDR3 is CASSLAGGPAYGYTF. The CDR3 coding sequence is TGTGCCAGCAGCTTAGCAGGAGGTCCTGCCTATGGCTACACCTTC.

The chain couples TRBV28 to TRBJ1-5; a possible D gene is TRBD1 (5 bases). V shed 8 bases and J shed 2 bases, with 13 bases lying between them. The CDR3 totals 14 residues. Germline values: CDR1 MDHEN, CDR2 SYDVKM. CDR3 protein: CASQEIQGNQPQHF. The CDR3 region has the DNA TGTGCCAGCCAGGAAATACAGGGCAATCAGCCCCAGCATTTT.